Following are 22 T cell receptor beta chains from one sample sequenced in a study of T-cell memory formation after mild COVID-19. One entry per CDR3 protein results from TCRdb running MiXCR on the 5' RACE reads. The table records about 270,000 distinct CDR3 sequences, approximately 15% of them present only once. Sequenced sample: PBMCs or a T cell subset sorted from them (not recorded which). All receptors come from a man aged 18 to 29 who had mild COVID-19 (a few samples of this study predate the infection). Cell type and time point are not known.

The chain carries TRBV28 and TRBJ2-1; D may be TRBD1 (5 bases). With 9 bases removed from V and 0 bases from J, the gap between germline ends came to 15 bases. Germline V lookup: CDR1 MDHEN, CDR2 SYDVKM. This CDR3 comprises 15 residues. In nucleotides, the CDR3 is TGTGCCAGTGGGGCCTCTTCGAGCTCCTACAATGAGCAGTTCTTC. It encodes CASGASSSSYNEQFF.

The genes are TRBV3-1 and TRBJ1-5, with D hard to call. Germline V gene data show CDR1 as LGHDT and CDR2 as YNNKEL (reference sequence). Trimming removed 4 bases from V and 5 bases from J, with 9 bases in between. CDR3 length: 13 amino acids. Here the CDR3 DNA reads TGTGCCAGCAGCCCTAAAGGTTATCAGCCCCAGCATTTT. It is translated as CASSPKGYQPQHF.

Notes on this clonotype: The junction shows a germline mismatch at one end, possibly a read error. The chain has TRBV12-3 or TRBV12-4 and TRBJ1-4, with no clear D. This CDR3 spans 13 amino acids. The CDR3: CASSRELDEKLFF. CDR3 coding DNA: TGTGCCAGCAGTCGCGAATTGGATGAAAAGCTGTTTTTT.

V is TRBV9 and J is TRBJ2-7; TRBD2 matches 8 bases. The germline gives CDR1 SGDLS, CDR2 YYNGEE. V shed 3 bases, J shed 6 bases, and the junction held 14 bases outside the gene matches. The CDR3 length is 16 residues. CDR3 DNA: TGTGCCAGCAGCGCCGGCCCCATCGGGGGGGCAGCCGAGCAGTACTTC. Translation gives CASSAGPIGGAAEQYF.

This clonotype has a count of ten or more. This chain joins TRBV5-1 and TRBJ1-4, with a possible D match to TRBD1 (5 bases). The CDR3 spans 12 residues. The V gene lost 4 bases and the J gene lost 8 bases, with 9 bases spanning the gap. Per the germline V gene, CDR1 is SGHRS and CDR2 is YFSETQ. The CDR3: CASSRGQEKLFF. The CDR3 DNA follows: TGCGCCAGCAGCCGCGGACAAGAAAAACTGTTTTTT.

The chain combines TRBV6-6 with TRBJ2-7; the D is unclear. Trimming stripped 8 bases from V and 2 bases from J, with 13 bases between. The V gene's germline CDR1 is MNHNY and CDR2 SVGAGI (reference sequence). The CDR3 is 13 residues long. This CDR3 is CASRGGTPYEQYF. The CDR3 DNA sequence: TGTGCCAGCCGCGGTGGAACCCCCTACGAGCAGTACTTC.

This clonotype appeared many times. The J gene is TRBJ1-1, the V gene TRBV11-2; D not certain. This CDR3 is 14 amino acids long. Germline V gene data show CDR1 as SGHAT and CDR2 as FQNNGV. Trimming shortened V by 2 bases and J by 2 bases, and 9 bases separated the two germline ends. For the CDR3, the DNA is TGTGCCAGCAGCTTAAGGCAGGTTAACACTGAAGCTTTCTTT. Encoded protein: CASSLRQVNTEAFF.

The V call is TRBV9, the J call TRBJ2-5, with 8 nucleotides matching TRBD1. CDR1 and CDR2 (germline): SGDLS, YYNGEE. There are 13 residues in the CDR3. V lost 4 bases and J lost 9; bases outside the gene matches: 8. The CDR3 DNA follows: TGTGCCAGCAGCCCCCGACAGGGGTCGGCCCAGTACTTC. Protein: CASSPRQGSAQYF.

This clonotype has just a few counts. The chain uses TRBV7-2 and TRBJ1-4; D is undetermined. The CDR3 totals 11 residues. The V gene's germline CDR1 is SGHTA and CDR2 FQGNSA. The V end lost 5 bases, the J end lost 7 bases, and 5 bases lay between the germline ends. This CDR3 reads CASSTREKLFF. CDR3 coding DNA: TGTGCCAGCAGCACTCGTGAAAAACTGTTTTTT. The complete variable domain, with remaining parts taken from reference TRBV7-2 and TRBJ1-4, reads GAGVSQSPSNKVTEKGKDVELRCDPISGHTALYWYRQSLGQGLEFLIYFQGNSAPDKSGLPSDRFSAERTGGSVSTLTIQRTQQEDSAVYLCASSTREKLFFGSGTQLSVL.

This CDR3 reads CSAYPSGRYTGELFF. The CDR3 DNA is TGCAGTGCTTATCCTAGCGGGAGGTACACCGGGGAGCTGTTTTTT. The chain couples TRBV20-1 to TRBJ2-2; 11 nucleotides match TRBD2. Germline CDR1 and CDR2: DFQATT and SNEGSKA (reference sequence). The J segment lost 3 bases and the V segment lost 5 bases, leaving 5 bases of the junction unmatched. The CDR3 is made up of 15 amino acids.

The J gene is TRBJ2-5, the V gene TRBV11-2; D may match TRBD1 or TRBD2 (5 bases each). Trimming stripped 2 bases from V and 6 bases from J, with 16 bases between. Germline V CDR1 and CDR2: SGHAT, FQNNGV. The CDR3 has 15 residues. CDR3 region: CASSLFVGREQTQYF. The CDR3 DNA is TGTGCCAGCAGCTTATTTGTGGGCAGGGAGCAGACCCAGTACTTC.

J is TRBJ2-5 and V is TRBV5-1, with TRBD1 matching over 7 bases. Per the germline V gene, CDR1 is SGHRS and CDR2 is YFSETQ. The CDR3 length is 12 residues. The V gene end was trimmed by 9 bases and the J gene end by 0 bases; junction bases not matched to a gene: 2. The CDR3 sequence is CATGTDQETQYF. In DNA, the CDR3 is TGCGCCACCGGGACAGACCAAGAGACCCAGTACTTC.

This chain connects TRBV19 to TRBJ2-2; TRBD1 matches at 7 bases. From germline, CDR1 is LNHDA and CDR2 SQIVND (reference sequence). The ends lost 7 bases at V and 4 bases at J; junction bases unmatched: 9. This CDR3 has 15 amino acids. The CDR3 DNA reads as TGTGCCAGTACCTTACAGGGGTTTTTCACCGGGGAGCTGTTTTTT. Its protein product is CASTLQGFFTGELFF.

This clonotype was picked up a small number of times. CDR3 DNA sequence: TGTGCCAGCTCCTCAGGAGCGTTGCCAGATACGCAGTATTTT. It yields the protein CASSSGALPDTQYF. The V and J genes are TRBV12-3 or TRBV12-4 and TRBJ2-3, with D unresolved. This CDR3 region has 14 residues. V was cut by 8 bases and J by 4 bases, with 16 bases left in between.

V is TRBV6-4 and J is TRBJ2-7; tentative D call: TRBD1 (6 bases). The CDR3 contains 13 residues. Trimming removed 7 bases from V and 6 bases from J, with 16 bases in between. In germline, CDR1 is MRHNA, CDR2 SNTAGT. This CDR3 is CASTGTPASEQYV. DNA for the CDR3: TGTGCCAGCACCGGGACACCTGCCTCCGAGCAGTACGTC.

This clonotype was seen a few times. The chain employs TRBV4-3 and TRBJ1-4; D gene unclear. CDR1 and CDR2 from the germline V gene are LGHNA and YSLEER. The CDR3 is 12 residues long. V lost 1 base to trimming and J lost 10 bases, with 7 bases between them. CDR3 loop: CASSQVSGKLFF. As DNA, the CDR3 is TGCGCCAGCAGCCAAGTCAGTGGAAAACTGTTTTTT.

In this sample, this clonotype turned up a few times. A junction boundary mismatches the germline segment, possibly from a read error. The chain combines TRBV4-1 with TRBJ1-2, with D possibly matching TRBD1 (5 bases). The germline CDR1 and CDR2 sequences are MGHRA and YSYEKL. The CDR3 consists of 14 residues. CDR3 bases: TGTGCCAGCAGCCAAGAGGGACTGGGCTATGGCTACACCTTC. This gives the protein CASSQEGLGYGYTF.

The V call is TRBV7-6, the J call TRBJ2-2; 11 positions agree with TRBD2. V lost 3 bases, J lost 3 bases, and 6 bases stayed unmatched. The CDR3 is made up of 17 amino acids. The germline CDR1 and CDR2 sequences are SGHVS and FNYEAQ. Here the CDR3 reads CASSFDSSGGHTGELFF. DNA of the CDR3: TGTGCCAGCAGCTTTGACTCTAGCGGGGGGCACACCGGGGAGCTGTTTTTT. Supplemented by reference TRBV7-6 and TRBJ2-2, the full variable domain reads GAGVSQSPRYKVTKRGQDVALRCDPISGHVSLYWYRQALGQGPEFLTYFNYEAQQDKSGLPNDRFSAERPEGSISTLTIQRTEQRDSAMYRCASSFDSSGGHTGELFFGEGSRLTVL.

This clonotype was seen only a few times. The CDR3 loop reads CASSQDRYQTGTQYF. In DNA form, the CDR3 reads TGCGCCAGCAGCCAAGATAGGTACCAGACGGGGACCCAGTACTTC. V gene TRBV4-3 combines with J gene TRBJ2-5; no definite D call. Trimming removed 0 bases from V and 7 bases from J, with 15 bases in between. Germline CDR1 LGHNA, CDR2 YSLEER. The CDR3 has 15 amino acids.

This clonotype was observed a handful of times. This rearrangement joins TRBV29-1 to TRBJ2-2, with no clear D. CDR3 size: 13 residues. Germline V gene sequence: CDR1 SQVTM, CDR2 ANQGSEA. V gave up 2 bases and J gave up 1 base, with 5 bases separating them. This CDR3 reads CSVESQNTGELFF. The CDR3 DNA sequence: TGCAGCGTTGAATCGCAGAACACCGGGGAGCTGTTTTTT.

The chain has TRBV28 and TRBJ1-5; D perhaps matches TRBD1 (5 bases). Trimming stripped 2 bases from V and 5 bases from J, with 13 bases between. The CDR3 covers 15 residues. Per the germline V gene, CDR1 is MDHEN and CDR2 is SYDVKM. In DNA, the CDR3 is TGTGCCAGCAGTTTAGGTCAGGGAGTGTATCAGCCCCAGCATTTT. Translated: CASSLGQGVYQPQHF.

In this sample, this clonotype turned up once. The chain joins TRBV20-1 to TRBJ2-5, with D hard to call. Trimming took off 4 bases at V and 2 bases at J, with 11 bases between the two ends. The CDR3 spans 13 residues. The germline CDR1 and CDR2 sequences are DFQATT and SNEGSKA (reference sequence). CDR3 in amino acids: CSAIGPTQETQYF. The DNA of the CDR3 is TGCAGTGCTATCGGCCCGACTCAAGAGACCCAGTACTTC.